The present entry profiles one T cell receptor beta chain with its context. Its antigen is still unknown. This table comes from immunoSEQ multiplex PCR, and its TCRdb copy is limited to in-frame clones, with some not included. Of more than 70,000 clones listed, 80% to 90% were seen once; the top ten hold over 10%. CDR3 length equals 13 residues. V was cut by 5 bases and J by 7 bases, with 14 bases left in between. Looked up from germline, CDR1 is MNHEY and CDR2 is SMNVEV (reference sequence). This sample was taken from a study of OX40 agonist ivuxolimab in advanced cancers. On the study more broadly: Males comprised about 84% of the group, whose mean age was approximately 60 years (range roughly 20 to 90). Under the entry rules, prior anti-PD-1, anti-PD-L1 or anti-CTLA-4 therapy was allowed, and around 36% had some. Overall study results and limits: There was clonal expansion of CD4+ and CD8+ blood T cells by week 6 at 0.1 to 3.0 mg/kg.

Sampling times: baseline, cycle 4 day 1, cycle 7 day 1. The input for sequencing was CD4+ or CD8+ T cells sorted from blood, taken in a trial of the OX40 agonist ivuxolimab. The chain employs TRBV27 and TRBJ2-5; no clear D. The origin of this receptor is an adult with an advanced solid tumor such as melanoma, head and neck, liver or kidney cancer. CDR3 protein: CASSPTDAWTQYF. As DNA, the CDR3 is TGTGCCAGCAGTCCCACAGACGCGTGGACCCAGTACTTC.